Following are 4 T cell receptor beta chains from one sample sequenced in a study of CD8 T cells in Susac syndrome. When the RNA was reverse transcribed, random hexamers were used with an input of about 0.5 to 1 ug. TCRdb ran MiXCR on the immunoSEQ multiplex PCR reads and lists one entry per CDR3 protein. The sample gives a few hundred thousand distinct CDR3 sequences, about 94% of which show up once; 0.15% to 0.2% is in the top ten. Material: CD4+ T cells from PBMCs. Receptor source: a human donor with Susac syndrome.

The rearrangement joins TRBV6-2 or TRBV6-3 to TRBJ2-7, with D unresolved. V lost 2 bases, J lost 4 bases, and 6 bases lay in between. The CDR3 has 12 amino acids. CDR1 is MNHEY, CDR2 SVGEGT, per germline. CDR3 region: CASSYPQYEQYF. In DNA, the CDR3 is TGTGCCAGCAGTTACCCTCAATACGAGCAGTACTTC.

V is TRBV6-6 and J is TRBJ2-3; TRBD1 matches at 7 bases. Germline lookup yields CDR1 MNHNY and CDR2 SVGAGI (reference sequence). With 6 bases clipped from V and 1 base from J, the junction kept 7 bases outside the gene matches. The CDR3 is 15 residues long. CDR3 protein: CASSRTGDGTDTQYF. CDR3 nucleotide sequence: TGTGCCAGCAGCCGAACAGGGGACGGCACAGATACGCAGTATTTT.

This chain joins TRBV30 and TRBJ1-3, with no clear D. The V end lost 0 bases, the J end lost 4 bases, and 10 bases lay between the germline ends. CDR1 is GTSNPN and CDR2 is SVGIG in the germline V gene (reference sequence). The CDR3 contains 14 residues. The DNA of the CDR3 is TGTGCCTGGAGTGTACCGGCTCCCGGAAACACCATATATTTT. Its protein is CAWSVPAPGNTIYF. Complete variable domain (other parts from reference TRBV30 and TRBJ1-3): SQTIHQWPATLVQPVGSPLSLECTVEGTSNPNLYWYRQAAGRGLQLLFYSVGIGQISSEVPQNLSASRPQDRQFILSSKKLLLSDSGFYLCAWSVPAPGNTIYFGEGSWLTVV.

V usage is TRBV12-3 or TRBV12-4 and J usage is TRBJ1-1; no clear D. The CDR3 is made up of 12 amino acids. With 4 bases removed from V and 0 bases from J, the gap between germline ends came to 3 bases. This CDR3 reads CASSYVNTEAFF. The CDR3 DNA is TGTGCCAGCAGTTATGTGAACACTGAAGCTTTCTTT.